The clone carrying this TCR beta chain occurred a few times. Its antigen is as yet unknown. Germline V gene data show CDR1 as MNHNS and CDR2 as SASEGT. Trimming removed 3 bases from V and 9 bases from J, with 12 bases in between. The CDR3 is 13 residues long. The data belong to a study of cytomegalovirus exposure and HLA in healthy donors. Study-level results: Presence/absence analyses took donor sequencing depth as roughly uniform. When analyzed later, a missense DCLRE1C variant was found to be linked to TCR beta V- and J-gene trimming. Productive rates of about 87% or about 30% were seen for most TCR beta V segments in an earlier analysis. HLA-A and HLA-B allele assignments for most subjects were reportedly predicted accurately using TCR beta sequences.

Primers included in the PCR were 60 Vbeta and 13 Jbeta primers. The assay was immunoSEQ multiplex PCR, and TCRdb's table has in-frame clones only and misses some. The sample has 98,000 or so clones, roughly a tenth seen once; the top ten hold 5.5% to 7.5%. Sequenced material: PBMCs. This chain uses TRBV6-1 with TRBJ1-5, with a possible D match to TRBD1 (5 bases). The source of this sequence is a man in his forties in good health and CMV-seropositive. In DNA form, the CDR3 reads TGTGCCAGCAGTGACAGGGAAACTCGGCCCCAGCATTTT. Protein sequence: CASSDRETRPQHF.